A single sample gave rise to the 16 T cell receptor beta chains below, sequenced in a study of blood T cell repertoires in COVID-19. Method: immunoSEQ multiplex PCR; TCRdb's copy keeps in-frame clones and lacks some. Of around 200,000 clones listed, 80% to 90% were seen once; the top ten hold 13% to 15%. What was sequenced was peripheral blood. Source of these receptors: a woman aged 65 to 85 with COVID-19, enrolled during active disease.

This clone appeared a single time. This chain joins TRBV10-2 and TRBJ2-5; no reliable D call. This CDR3 contains 13 residues. The V gene lost 10 bases and the J gene lost 5 bases, with 17 bases spanning the gap. The V gene's germline CDR1 is WSHSY and CDR2 SAAADI. DNA of the CDR3: TGCGCCACCTTGGGCCCCCCGGCGGAGACCCAGTACTTC. This encodes CATLGPPAETQYF.

The chain has TRBV19 and TRBJ2-2, with D perhaps TRBD2 (5 bases). Trimming took off 4 bases at V and 5 bases at J, with 17 bases between the two ends. CDR1 and CDR2 from the germline V gene are LNHDA and SQIVND (reference sequence). The CDR3 is 16 amino acids. The CDR3 spells CASSTRVALGTGELFF. CDR3 sequence (DNA): TGTGCCAGTAGTACCCGAGTAGCACTAGGGACCGGGGAGCTGTTTTTT.

The CDR3 protein is CASGTSGRARNEQFF. The CDR3 DNA sequence: TGTGCCAGCGGGACTAGCGGGAGGGCCCGGAATGAGCAGTTCTTC. The rearrangement links TRBV27 to TRBJ2-1; 16 bases are shared with TRBD2. CDR1 and CDR2 (germline): MNHEY, SMNVEV (reference sequence). This CDR3 has 15 amino acids. With V trimmed by 8 bases and J by 7 bases, 5 bases remained unmatched.

J is TRBJ2-1 and V is TRBV5-8; perhaps TRBD2 as D (5 bases). The CDR3 sequence is 17 residues long. Trimming shortened V by 0 bases and J by 4 bases, and 17 bases separated the two germline ends. The germline CDR1 and CDR2 sequences are SGHTS and YDEGEE. The DNA of the CDR3 is TGTGCCAGCAGCTTGGCGACTACCAACACCATGTACAATGAGCAGTTCTTC. Translating gives CASSLATTNTMYNEQFF.

This sequence joins TRBV27 and TRBJ2-5, with TRBD1 identical over 10 bases. The trim removed 4 bases at V and 4 bases at J, leaving 6 bases unmatched. The germline CDR1 and CDR2 sequences are MNHEY and SMNVEV (reference sequence). The CDR3 consists of 15 residues. CDR3 region: CASSSTTGGIETQYF. In DNA form, the CDR3 reads TGTGCCAGCAGTTCCACGACAGGGGGCATAGAGACCCAGTACTTC.

Concerning this clone itself: The identical CDR3 is also encoded by other nucleotide sequences in the sample. The V gene is TRBV9, the J gene TRBJ1-1; a possible D gene is TRBD1 (6 bases). The germline V gene has CDR1 SGDLS and CDR2 YYNGEE. Trimming left V 5 bases short and J 0 bases short, with 11 bases between. The CDR3 consists of 14 residues. As DNA, the CDR3 is TGTGCCAGCAGTGTTGGACAGCTGAACACTGAAGCTTTCTTT. Translating it yields CASSVGQLNTEAFF.

The chain links TRBV28 to TRBJ1-1; D perhaps matches TRBD1 (5 bases). The germline CDR1 and CDR2 sequences are MDHEN and SYDVKM. This CDR3 is built from 14 residues. Trimming cost V 6 bases and J 0 bases, with 11 bases left between them. The CDR3 DNA follows: TGTGCCAGCAGGCCAGGGTTAATGAACACTGAAGCTTTCTTT. Protein: CASRPGLMNTEAFF.

The gene calls are TRBV28 and TRBJ2-7, with a possible D match to TRBD1 (6 bases). The CDR3 loop spans 14 amino acids. Germline assignment: CDR1 MDHEN and CDR2 SYDVKM. Trimming took off 3 bases at V and 3 bases at J, with 12 bases between the two ends. This chain's CDR3 is CASSLVTGFYEQYF. As DNA, the CDR3 is TGTGCCAGCAGTTTGGTAACAGGGTTCTACGAGCAGTACTTC.

The chain has TRBV5-1 and TRBJ1-1, with 7 positions matching TRBD1. V was clipped by 3 bases and J by 5 bases; unmatched bases: 10. This CDR3 region has 15 residues. The germline gives CDR1 SGHRS, CDR2 YFSETQ. CDR3 sequence reads: CASSWKGASGTEAFF. CDR3 DNA: TGCGCCAGCAGCTGGAAGGGGGCCTCGGGAACTGAAGCTTTCTTT. The full variable domain, rest sourced from reference TRBV5-1 and TRBJ1-1, is KAGVTQTPRYLIKTRGQQVTLSCSPISGHRSVSWYQQTPGQGLQFLFEYFSETQRNKGNFPGRFSGRQFSNSRSEMNVSTLELGDSALYLCASSWKGASGTEAFFGQGTRLTVV.

This chain uses TRBV5-8 with TRBJ2-4; TRBD1 matches at 9 bases. After removal of 3 bases from V and 8 bases from J, the junction contained 6 bases not matched to a gene. Germline CDR1 SGHTS, CDR2 YDEGEE. There are 14 residues in the CDR3. The CDR3 nucleotides read TGTGCCAGCAGCTCCGGGACAGGGACGGACATTCAGTACTTC. Its translation: CASSSGTGTDIQYF.

V and J are TRBV10-3 and TRBJ2-2; D call uncertain. The CDR3 sequence is 13 residues long. Germline V lookup: CDR1 ENHRY, CDR2 SYGVKD. The V gene lost 2 bases and the J gene lost 8 bases, with 9 bases spanning the gap. CDR3 in DNA: TGTGCCATCAGTGAGGTTCGGGTGGGGGAGCTGTTTTTT. Translating gives CAISEVRVGELFF.

The chain recombines TRBV28 with TRBJ2-7, with TRBD2 matching over 7 bases. The CDR3 is 15 residues long. Looked up from germline, CDR1 is MDHEN and CDR2 is SYDVKM. V was clipped by 7 bases and J by 0 bases; unmatched bases: 9. The CDR3 DNA sequence: TGTGCCAGCATCGTTGGCGGGAGCAGCTCCTACGAGCAGTACTTC. This encodes CASIVGGSSSYEQYF. Drawing the rest from reference TRBV28 and TRBJ2-7, the complete variable domain is DVKVTQSSRYLVKRTGEKVFLECVQDMDHENMFWYRQDPGLGLRLIYFSYDVKMKEKGDIPEGYSVSREKKERFSLILESASTNQTSMYLCASIVGGSSSYEQYFGPGTRLTVT.

This clone was found many times. The chain combines TRBV28 with TRBJ1-5; D is perhaps TRBD1 (5 bases). Between the trimmed V and J ends, which lost 5 bases and 4 bases, there was a span of 12 bases. The CDR3 is 14 residues long. CDR1 MDHEN and CDR2 SYDVKM come from the germline V gene. CDR3 residues: CASSRQGINQPQHF. CDR3 DNA sequence: TGTGCCAGCAGTCGTCAGGGAATTAATCAGCCCCAGCATTTT.

V gene TRBV21-1 combines with J gene TRBJ1-5. TRBV21-1 is termed a pseudogene. This CDR3 is built from 13 residues. CDR3 amino acids: CASTPYSNQPQHF. CDR3 DNA sequence: TGTGCCAGCACCCCCTATAGCAATCAGCCCCAGCATTTT.

V is TRBV20-1 and J is TRBJ2-5, with 7 bases aligning to TRBD1. CDR3 length: 11 amino acids. V was clipped by 6 bases and J by 5 bases; unmatched bases: 3. Germline-derived CDR1 and CDR2 are DFQATT and SNEGSKA (reference sequence). Here the CDR3 reads CSADRVETQYF. The CDR3 DNA follows: TGCAGTGCAGACAGGGTGGAGACCCAGTACTTC.

The rearrangement joins TRBV24-1 to TRBJ1-2; D call uncertain. V was pared by 0 bases and J by 8 bases, with 12 bases between. CDR3 length equals 14 residues. Germline loops: CDR1 KGHDR, CDR2 SFDVKD. CDR3 residues: CATSDLPREWGYTF. CDR3 DNA sequence: TGTGCCACCAGTGATTTGCCTAGAGAATGGGGCTACACCTTC.